Given below is one T cell receptor (beta chain) in context. TCRdb keeps only in-frame clones here, not all; method: immunoSEQ multiplex PCR. The table shows around 210,000 clones, with 90% to 95% occurring only once. The data belong to a study of T cell responses to AZD1222 COVID-19 vaccine. This CDR3 has 16 residues. From germline, CDR1 is SNHLY and CDR2 FYNNEI. J gave up 11 bases and V 1 base, and 14 bases lay outside the gene matches. The material was peripheral blood, obtained 28 days after the second dose of the MenACWY control vaccine. The chain uses TRBV2 and TRBJ1-1, with TRBD1 matching 9 bases. This TCR derives from an adult who received the MenACWY meningococcal vaccine as a control. CDR3 DNA sequence: TGTGCCAGCAGTGAAGTGATTGCGAGTGGACAGGGGAGGGCTTTCTTT. This translates into CASSEVIASGQGRAFF.